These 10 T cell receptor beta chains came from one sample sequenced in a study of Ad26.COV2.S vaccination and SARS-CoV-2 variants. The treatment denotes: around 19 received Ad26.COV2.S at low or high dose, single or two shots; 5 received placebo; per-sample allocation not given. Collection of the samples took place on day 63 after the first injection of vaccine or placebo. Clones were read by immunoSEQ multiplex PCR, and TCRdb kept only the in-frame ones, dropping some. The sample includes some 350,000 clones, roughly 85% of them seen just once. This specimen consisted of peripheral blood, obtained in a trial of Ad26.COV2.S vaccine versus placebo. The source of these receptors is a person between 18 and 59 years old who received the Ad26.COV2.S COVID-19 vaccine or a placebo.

The CDR3 DNA reads as TGTGCCAGCAGTTTCCCAGGCAAGAATGAGCAGTTCTTC. Translation: CASSFPGKNEQFF. The chain is built from TRBV12-3 or TRBV12-4 and TRBJ2-1; D call uncertain. V lost 3 bases and J lost 7, with 10 bases in between. The CDR3 spans 13 residues.

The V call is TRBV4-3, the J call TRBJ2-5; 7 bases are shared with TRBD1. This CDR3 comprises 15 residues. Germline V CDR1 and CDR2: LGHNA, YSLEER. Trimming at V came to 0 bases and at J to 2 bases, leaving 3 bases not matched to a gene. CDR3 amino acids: CASSQDTGQQETQYF. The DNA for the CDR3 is TGCGCCAGCAGCCAAGATACGGGACAGCAAGAGACCCAGTACTTC.

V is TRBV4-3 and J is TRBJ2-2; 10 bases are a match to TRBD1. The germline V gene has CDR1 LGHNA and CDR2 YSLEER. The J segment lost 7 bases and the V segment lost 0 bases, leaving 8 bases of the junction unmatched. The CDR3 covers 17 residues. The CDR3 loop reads CASSQDVGQGVFGELFF. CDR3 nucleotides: TGCGCCAGCAGCCAAGATGTAGGACAGGGGGTCTTCGGGGAGCTGTTTTTT.

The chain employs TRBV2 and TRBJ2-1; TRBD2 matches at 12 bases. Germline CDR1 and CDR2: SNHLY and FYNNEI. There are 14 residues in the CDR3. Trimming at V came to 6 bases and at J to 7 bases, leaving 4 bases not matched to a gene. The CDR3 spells CASRRTSGMNEQFF. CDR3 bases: TGTGCCAGCAGGAGGACTAGCGGGATGAATGAGCAGTTCTTC.

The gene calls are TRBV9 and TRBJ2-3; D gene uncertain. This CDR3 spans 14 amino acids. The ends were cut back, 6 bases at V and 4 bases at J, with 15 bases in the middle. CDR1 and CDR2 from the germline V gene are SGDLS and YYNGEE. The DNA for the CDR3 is TGTGCCAGCACTATGGTAGGGTCGGCAGATACGCAGTATTTT. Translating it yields CASTMVGSADTQYF.

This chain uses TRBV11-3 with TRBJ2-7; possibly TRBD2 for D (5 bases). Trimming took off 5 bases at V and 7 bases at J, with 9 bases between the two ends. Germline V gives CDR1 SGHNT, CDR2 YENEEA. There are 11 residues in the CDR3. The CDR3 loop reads CASSQGGEQYF. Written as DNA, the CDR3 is TGTGCCAGCAGCCAAGGAGGTGAGCAGTACTTC.

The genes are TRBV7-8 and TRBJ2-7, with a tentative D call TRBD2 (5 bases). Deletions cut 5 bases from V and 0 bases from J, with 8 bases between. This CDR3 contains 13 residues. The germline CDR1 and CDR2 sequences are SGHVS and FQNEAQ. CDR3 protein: CASSQRSSYEQYF. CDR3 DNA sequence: TGTGCCAGCAGCCAGCGGAGCTCCTACGAGCAGTACTTC. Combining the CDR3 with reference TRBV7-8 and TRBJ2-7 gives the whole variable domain GAGVSQSPRYKVAKRGQDVALRCDPISGHVSLFWYQQALGQGPEFLTYFQNEAQLDKSGLPSDRFFAERPEGSVSTLKIQRTQQEDSAVYLCASSQRSSYEQYFGPGTRLTVT.

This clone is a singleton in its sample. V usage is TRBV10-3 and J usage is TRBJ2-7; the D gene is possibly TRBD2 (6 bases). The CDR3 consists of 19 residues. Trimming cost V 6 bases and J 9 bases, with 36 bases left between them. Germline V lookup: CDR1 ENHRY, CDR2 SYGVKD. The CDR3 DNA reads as TGTGCCATCAGCGCCTGGGTGTCGCAGTCTCTGGCCCTAGCGAGCGGGCAGTACTTC. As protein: CAISAWVSQSLALASGQYF.

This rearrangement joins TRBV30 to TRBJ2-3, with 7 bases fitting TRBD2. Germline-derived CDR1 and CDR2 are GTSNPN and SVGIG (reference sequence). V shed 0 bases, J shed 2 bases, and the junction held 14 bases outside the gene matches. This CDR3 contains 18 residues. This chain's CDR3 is CAWSVGRAGSGFTDTQYF. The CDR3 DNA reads TGTGCCTGGAGTGTAGGGAGGGCGGGTAGCGGATTCACAGATACGCAGTATTTT.

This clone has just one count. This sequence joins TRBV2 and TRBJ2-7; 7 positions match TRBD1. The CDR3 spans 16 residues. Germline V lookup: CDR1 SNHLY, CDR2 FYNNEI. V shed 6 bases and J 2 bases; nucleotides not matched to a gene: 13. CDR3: CASSSLPGGVPYEQYF. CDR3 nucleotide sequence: TGTGCCAGCAGCTCACTTCCAGGGGGTGTACCCTACGAGCAGTACTTC. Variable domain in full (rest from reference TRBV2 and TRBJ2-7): EPEVTQTPSHQVTQMGQEVILRCVPISNHLYFYWYRQILGQKVEFLVSFYNNEISEKSEIFDDQFSVERPDGSNFTLKIRSTKLEDSAMYFCASSSLPGGVPYEQYFGPGTRLTVT.